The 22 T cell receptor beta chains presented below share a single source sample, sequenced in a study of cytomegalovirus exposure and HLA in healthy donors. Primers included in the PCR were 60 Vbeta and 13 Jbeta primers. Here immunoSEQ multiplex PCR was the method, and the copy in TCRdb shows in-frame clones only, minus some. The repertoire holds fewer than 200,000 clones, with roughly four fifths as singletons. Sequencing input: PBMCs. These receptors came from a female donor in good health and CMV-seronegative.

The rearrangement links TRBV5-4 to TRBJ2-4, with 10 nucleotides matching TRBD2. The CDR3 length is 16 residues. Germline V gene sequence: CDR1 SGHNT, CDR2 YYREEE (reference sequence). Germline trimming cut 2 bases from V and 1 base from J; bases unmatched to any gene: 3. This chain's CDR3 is CASSLKAGGAKNIQYF. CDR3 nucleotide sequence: TGTGCCAGCAGCTTAAAAGCGGGAGGGGCCAAAAACATTCAGTACTTC.

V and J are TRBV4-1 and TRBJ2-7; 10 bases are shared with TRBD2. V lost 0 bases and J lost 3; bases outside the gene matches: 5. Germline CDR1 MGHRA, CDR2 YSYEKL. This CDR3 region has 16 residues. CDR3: CASSQEGLAGVYEQYF. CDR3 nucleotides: TGCGCCAGCAGCCAAGAGGGGCTAGCGGGAGTCTACGAGCAGTACTTC.

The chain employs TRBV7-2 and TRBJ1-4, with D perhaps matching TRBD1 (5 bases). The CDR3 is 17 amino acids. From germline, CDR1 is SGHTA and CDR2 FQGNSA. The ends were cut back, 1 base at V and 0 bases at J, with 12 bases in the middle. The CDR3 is CASSLEQAGPTNEKLFF. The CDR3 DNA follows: TGTGCCAGCAGCTTAGAACAGGCTGGGCCAACTAATGAAAAACTGTTTTTT.

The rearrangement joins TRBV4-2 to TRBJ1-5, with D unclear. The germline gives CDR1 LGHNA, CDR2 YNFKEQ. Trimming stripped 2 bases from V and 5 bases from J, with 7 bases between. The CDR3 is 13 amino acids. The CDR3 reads CASSQFTDQPQHF. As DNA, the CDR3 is TGTGCCAGCAGCCAATTTACGGATCAGCCCCAGCATTTT.

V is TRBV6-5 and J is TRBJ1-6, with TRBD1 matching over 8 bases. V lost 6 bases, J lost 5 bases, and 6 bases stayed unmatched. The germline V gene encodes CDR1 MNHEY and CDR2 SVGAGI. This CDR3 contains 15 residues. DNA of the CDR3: TGTGCCAGCAGGCCAGACAGGGGCAATAATTCACCCCTCCACTTT. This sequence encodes CASRPDRGNNSPLHF.

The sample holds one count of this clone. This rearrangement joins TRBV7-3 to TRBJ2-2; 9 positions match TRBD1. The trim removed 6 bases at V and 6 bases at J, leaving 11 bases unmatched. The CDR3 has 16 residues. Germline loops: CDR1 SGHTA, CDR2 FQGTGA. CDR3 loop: CASSLTPGQGPGELFF. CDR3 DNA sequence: TGTGCCAGCAGTCTCACTCCGGGACAGGGTCCCGGGGAGCTGTTTTTT.

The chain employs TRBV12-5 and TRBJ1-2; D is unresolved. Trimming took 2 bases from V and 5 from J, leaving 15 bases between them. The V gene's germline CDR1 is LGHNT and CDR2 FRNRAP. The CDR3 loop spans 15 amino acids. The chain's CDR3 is CASGLYEGSLYGYTF. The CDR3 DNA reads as TGTGCTAGTGGTTTGTATGAGGGCTCCCTATATGGCTACACCTTC.

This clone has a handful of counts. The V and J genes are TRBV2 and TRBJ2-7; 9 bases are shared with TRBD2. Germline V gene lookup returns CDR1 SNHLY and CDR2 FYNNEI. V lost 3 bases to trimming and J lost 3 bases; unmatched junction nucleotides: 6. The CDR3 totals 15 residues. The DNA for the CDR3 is TGTGCCAGCAGTGACTGGCGGGGGGGCGGCTACGAGCAGTACTTC. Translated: CASSDWRGGGYEQYF.

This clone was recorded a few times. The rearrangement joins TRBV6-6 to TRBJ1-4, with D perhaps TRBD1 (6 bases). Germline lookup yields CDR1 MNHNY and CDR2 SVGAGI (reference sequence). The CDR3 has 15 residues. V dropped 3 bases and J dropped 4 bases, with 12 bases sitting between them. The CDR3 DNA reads TGTGCCAGCAGTTATACGACAGGAGTTAATGAAAAACTGTTTTTT. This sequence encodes CASSYTTGVNEKLFF.

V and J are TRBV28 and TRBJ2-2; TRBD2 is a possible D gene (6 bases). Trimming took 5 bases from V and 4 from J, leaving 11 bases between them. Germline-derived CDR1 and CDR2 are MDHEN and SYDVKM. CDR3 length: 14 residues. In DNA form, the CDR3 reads TGTGCCAGCAGTCGGCGGGGTGGCACCGGGGAGCTGTTTTTT. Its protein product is CASSRRGGTGELFF. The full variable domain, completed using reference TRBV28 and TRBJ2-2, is DVKVTQSSRYLVKRTGEKVFLECVQDMDHENMFWYRQDPGLGLRLIYFSYDVKMKEKGDIPEGYSVSREKKERFSLILESASTNQTSMYLCASSRRGGTGELFFGEGSRLTVL.

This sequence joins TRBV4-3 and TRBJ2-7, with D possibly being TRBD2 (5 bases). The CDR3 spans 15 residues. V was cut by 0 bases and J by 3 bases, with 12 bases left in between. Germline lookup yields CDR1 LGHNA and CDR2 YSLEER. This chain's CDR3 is CASSQERAENYEQYF. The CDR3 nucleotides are TGCGCCAGCAGCCAAGAGAGGGCAGAAAACTACGAGCAGTACTTC.

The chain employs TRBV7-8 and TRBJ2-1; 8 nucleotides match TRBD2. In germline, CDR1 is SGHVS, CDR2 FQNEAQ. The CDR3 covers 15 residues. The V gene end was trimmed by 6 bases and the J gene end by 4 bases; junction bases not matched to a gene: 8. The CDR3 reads CASRPTGTSYNEQFF. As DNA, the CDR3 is TGTGCCAGCAGGCCGACCGGGACTAGTTACAATGAGCAGTTCTTC. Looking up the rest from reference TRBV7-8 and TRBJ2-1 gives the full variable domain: GAGVSQSPRYKVAKRGQDVALRCDPISGHVSLFWYQQALGQGPEFLTYFQNEAQLDKSGLPSDRFFAERPEGSVSTLKIQRTQQEDSAVYLCASRPTGTSYNEQFFGPGTRLTVL.

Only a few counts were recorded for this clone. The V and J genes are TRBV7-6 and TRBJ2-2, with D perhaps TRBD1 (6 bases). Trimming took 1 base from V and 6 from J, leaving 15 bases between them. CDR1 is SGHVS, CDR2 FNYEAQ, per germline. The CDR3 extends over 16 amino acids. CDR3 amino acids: CASSLGLTGEAGELFF. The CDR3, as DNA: TGTGCCAGCAGCTTAGGATTGACAGGCGAGGCCGGGGAGCTGTTTTTT.

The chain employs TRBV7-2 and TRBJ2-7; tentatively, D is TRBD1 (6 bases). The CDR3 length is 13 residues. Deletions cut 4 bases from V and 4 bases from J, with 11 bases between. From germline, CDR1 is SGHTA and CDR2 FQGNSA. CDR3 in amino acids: CASSSFTGYEQYF. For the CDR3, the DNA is TGTGCCAGCAGCTCCTTCACAGGGTACGAGCAGTACTTC.

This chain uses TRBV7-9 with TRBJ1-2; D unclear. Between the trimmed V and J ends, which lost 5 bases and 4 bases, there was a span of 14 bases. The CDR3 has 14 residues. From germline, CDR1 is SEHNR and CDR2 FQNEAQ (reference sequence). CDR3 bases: TGTGCCAGCAGCCCGTCGGGGAGGTCCTATGGCTACACCTTC. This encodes CASSPSGRSYGYTF.

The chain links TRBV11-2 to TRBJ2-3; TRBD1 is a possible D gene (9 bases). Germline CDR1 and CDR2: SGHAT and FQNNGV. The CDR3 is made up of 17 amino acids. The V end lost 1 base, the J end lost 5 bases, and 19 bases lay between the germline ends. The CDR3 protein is CASSLVGGDRAKDTQYF. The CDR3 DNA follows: TGTGCCAGCAGCTTAGTCGGGGGGGACAGGGCTAAAGATACGCAGTATTTT.

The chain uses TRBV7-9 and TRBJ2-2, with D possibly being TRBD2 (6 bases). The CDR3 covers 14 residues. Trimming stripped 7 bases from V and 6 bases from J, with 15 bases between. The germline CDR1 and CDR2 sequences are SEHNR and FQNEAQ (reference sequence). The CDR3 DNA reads TGTGCCAGCACCCATCCGACGGGGGCCGGGGAGCTGTTTTTT. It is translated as CASTHPTGAGELFF.

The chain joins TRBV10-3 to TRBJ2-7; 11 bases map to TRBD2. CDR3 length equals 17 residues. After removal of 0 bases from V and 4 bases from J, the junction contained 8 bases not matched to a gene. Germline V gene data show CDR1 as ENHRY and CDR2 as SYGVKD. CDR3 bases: TGTGCCATCAGTGAGTCTAGCGGGGGGGCCAAGGAATACGAGCAGTACTTC. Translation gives CAISESSGGAKEYEQYF.

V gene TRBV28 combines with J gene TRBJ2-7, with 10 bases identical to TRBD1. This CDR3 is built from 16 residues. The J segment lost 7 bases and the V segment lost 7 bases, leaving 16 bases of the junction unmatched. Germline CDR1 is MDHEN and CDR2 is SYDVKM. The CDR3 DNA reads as TGTGCCAGCACCAGGCCTTGGACAGGGGGTACTAAAGAGCAGTACTTC. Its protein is CASTRPWTGGTKEQYF.

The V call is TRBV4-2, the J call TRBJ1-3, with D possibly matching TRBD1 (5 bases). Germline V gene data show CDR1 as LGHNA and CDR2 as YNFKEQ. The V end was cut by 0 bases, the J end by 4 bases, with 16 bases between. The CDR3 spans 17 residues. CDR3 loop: CASSQDRGQALGNTIYF. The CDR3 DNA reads TGTGCCAGCAGCCAAGATAGGGGCCAAGCCTTGGGAAACACCATATATTTT.

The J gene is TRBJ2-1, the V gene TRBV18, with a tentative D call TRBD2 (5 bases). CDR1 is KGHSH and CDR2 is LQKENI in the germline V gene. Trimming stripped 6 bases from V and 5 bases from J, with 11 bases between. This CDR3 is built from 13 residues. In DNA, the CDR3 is TGTGCCAGCTCCCAACTAGAACACAATGAGCAGTTCTTC. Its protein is CASSQLEHNEQFF.

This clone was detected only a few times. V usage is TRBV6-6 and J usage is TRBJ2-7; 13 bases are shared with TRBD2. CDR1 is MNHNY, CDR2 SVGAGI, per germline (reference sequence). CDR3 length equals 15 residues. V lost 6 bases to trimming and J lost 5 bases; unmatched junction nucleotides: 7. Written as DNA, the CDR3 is TGTGCCAGCAGCTTACCGGGACTAGCGGGGAACGAGCAGTACTTC. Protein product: CASSLPGLAGNEQYF.